The 23 T cell receptor beta chains below were found in one sample sequenced in a study of T cells in Graves' hyperthyroidism and ophthalmopathy. The source material, RNA transcripts, was used to amplify TCR beta CDR3 regions. HTBI primers were the set used in a first-round RT-PCR of the TCR CDR3. TCRdb re-called the multiplex PCR reads through MiXCR, storing one row per CDR3 protein. The sample yields under 350,000 distinct CDR3 sequences, about an eighth seen once. Sequences were obtained from blood. The receptor source for this set is a woman in her 30s with Graves' hyperthyroidism that later progressed to Graves' ophthalmopathy.

This clonotype was picked up many times. The chain carries TRBV18 and TRBJ2-1, with no clear D. Trimming took 2 bases from V and 3 from J, leaving 11 bases between them. This CDR3 region has 15 residues. The germline CDR1 and CDR2 sequences are KGHSH and LQKENI. The CDR3 sequence: CASSPGDGRYNEQFF. The CDR3 nucleotides are TGTGCCAGCTCACCAGGGGATGGGCGCTACAATGAGCAGTTCTTC. Full variable domain (missing parts from reference TRBV18 and TRBJ2-1): NAGVMQNPRHLVRRRGQEARLRCSPMKGHSHVYWYRQLPEEGLKFMVYLQKENIIDESGMPKERFSAEFPKEGPSILRIQQVVRGDSAAYFCASSPGDGRYNEQFFGPGTRLTVL.

This chain joins TRBV2 and TRBJ1-2, with 12 bases matching TRBD1. The ends lost 6 bases at V and 12 bases at J; junction bases unmatched: 8. The CDR3 is 13 residues long. Germline V gene lookup returns CDR1 SNHLY and CDR2 FYNNEI. The CDR3 protein is CASRDTGTGGNTF. Here the CDR3 DNA reads TGTGCCAGCAGAGACACCGGGACAGGGGGCAACACCTTC.

The V and J genes are TRBV28 and TRBJ1-3, with no clear D. This CDR3 has 13 amino acids. Deletions cut 7 bases from V and 3 bases from J, with 10 bases between. Germline CDR1 and CDR2: MDHEN and SYDVKM. The CDR3 region is CASTGNGGNTIYF. DNA for the CDR3: TGTGCCAGCACGGGGAACGGTGGAAACACCATATATTTT. Full variable domain (missing parts from reference TRBV28 and TRBJ1-3): DVKVTQSSRYLVKRTGEKVFLECVQDMDHENMFWYRQDPGLGLRLIYFSYDVKMKEKGDIPEGYSVSREKKERFSLILESASTNQTSMYLCASTGNGGNTIYFGEGSWLTVV.

This clonotype has at least ten counts. The chain is built from TRBV6-2 or TRBV6-3 and TRBJ2-7; D unresolved. CDR1 and CDR2 (germline): MNHEY, SVGEGT. This CDR3 has 15 amino acids. Trimming stripped 7 bases from V and 1 base from J, with 17 bases between. In DNA form, the CDR3 reads TGTGCCAGCACTTCCGGACCCGATAGGTCCTACGAGCAGTACTTC. Translation gives CASTSGPDRSYEQYF.

This clonotype was seen repeatedly, ten times or more. The rearrangement links TRBV12-3 or TRBV12-4 to TRBJ1-2; no clear D gene. Trimming stripped 4 bases from V and 8 bases from J, with 11 bases between. This CDR3 has 12 amino acids. CDR3 nucleotides: TGTGCCAGCAGTTCCAACGGCTGGGGCTACACCTTC. Translated, it gives CASSSNGWGYTF.

This clonotype was seen ten or more times. This chain links TRBV6-2 or TRBV6-3 with TRBJ1-1; D is unresolved. The CDR3 covers 12 residues. CDR1 is MNHEY, CDR2 SVGEGT, per germline. Trimming left V 8 bases short and J 1 base short, with 8 bases between. This CDR3 is CASSRPNTEAFF. CDR3 bases: TGTGCCAGCTCTCGCCCGAACACTGAAGCTTTCTTT.

This clonotype was recorded many times. The V and J genes are TRBV9 and TRBJ1-1; the match to TRBD1 covers 11 bases. After removal of 3 bases from V and 2 bases from J, the junction contained 6 bases not matched to a gene. This CDR3 is 16 amino acids long. Germline V lookup: CDR1 SGDLS, CDR2 YYNGEE. CDR3 sequence reads: CASSAPGTGGNTEAFF. DNA for the CDR3: TGTGCCAGCAGCGCCCCAGGGACAGGGGGTAACACTGAAGCTTTCTTT. Using reference TRBV9 and TRBJ1-1 for the parts outside the CDR3, the full variable domain is DSGVTQTPKHLITATGQRVTLRCSPRSGDLSVYWYQQSLDQGLQFLIQYYNGEERAKGNILERFSAQQFPDLHSELNLSSLELGDSALYFCASSAPGTGGNTEAFFGQGTRLTVV.

The CDR3 bases are TGTGCCAGCAGTGGGGGGACAGGGATCCTCTCCTACGAGCAGTACTTC. Residues: CASSGGTGILSYEQYF. The chain uses TRBV6-1 and TRBJ2-7; 9 bases are a match to TRBD1. The CDR3 is 16 amino acids. With 4 bases clipped from V and 0 bases from J, the junction kept 7 bases outside the gene matches. CDR1 and CDR2 (germline): MNHNS, SASEGT.

This clonotype has a count of ten or more. This rearrangement joins TRBV11-3 to TRBJ2-5; the D call may be TRBD1 or TRBD2 (5 bases each). Germline loops: CDR1 SGHNT, CDR2 YENEEA. The V end lost 5 bases, the J end lost 3 bases, and 10 bases lay between the germline ends. The CDR3 has 13 residues. The CDR3 here is CASSPRDEETQYF. Written as DNA, the CDR3 is TGTGCCAGCAGCCCGAGGGACGAAGAGACCCAGTACTTC.

Many counts were recorded for this clonotype. The gene calls are TRBV28 and TRBJ2-7, with unresolved D. CDR1 is MDHEN and CDR2 is SYDVKM in the germline V gene. V lost 8 bases to trimming and J lost 2 bases, with 10 bases between them. CDR3 size: 12 residues. Here the CDR3 DNA reads TGTGCCAGCGGATCAGGCCCCTACGAGCAGTACTTC. Translation gives CASGSGPYEQYF.

This clonotype was recorded at least ten times. The chain has TRBV20-1 and TRBJ2-7; 14 bases are a match to TRBD2. Germline V gene lookup returns CDR1 DFQATT and CDR2 SNEGSKA (reference sequence). The CDR3 has 14 residues. Trimming removed 7 bases from V and 6 bases from J; junction bases left unmatched: 8. CDR3 region: CSVPTSGRAGEQYF. The CDR3 DNA follows: TGCAGTGTCCCGACTAGCGGGAGGGCCGGCGAGCAGTACTTC.

The table lists this clonotype with many counts. The V gene is TRBV24-1, the J gene TRBJ2-5; tentative D call: TRBD2 (5 bases). Per germline, CDR1 KGHDR and CDR2 SFDVKD. The CDR3 sequence is 15 residues long. V was shortened by 3 bases and J by 2 bases, with 12 bases between the two germline ends. The CDR3 here is CATSDGRTVQETQYF. The CDR3 bases are TGTGCCACCAGTGATGGGAGAACGGTACAAGAGACCCAGTACTTC.

The CDR3 nucleotides are TGTGCCAGCAGCGCTGGACTAGCGGGGGTAGATGAGCAGTTCTTC. Its protein is CASSAGLAGVDEQFF. J is TRBJ2-1 and V is TRBV9, with TRBD2 identical over 13 bases. The germline gives CDR1 SGDLS, CDR2 YYNGEE. V lost 3 bases, J lost 8 bases, and 5 bases stayed unmatched. This CDR3 is built from 15 residues.

There are many counts of this clonotype. The chain joins TRBV6-1 to TRBJ1-5, with D possibly matching TRBD1 (6 bases). The CDR3 is made up of 14 amino acids. Trimming took 6 bases from V and 2 from J, leaving 11 bases between them. From germline, CDR1 is MNHNS and CDR2 SASEGT. DNA of the CDR3: TGTGCCAGCAGCCTACAGGGAGGCAATCAGCCCCAGCATTTT. It encodes CASSLQGGNQPQHF.

This clonotype was seen at least ten times. This chain joins TRBV30 and TRBJ1-4; possibly TRBD1 for D (5 bases). Germline V lookup: CDR1 GTSNPN, CDR2 SVGIG (reference sequence). The CDR3 consists of 16 residues. Trimming took 4 bases from V and 1 from J, leaving 16 bases between them. CDR3 residues: CAWTYQYRRTNEKLFF. The CDR3 nucleotides read TGTGCCTGGACGTACCAATACAGGAGAACTAATGAAAAACTGTTTTTT. The full variable domain, with the rest looked up from reference TRBV30 and TRBJ1-4, is SQTIHQWPATLVQPVGSPLSLECTVEGTSNPNLYWYRQAAGRGLQLLFYSVGIGQISSEVPQNLSASRPQDRQFILSSKKLLLSDSGFYLCAWTYQYRRTNEKLFFGSGTQLSVL.

This clonotype was detected ten times or more. The V gene is TRBV7-2, the J gene TRBJ1-2; no reliable D call. Germline V gene sequence: CDR1 SGHTA, CDR2 FQGNSA. The V and J ends lost 1 base and 1 base respectively, with 16 bases between them. The CDR3 sequence is 17 residues long. CDR3 amino acids: CASSLEVVTEFNYGYTF. For the CDR3, the DNA is TGTGCCAGCAGCTTAGAAGTGGTGACCGAATTTAACTATGGCTACACCTTC.

This clonotype was seen once. The chain has TRBV20-1 and TRBJ2-1; a weak D match, TRBD2 (7 bases). V was trimmed by 7 bases and J by 9 bases, leaving 19 bases between them. The CDR3 consists of 13 residues. The germline V gene encodes CDR1 DFQATT and CDR2 SNEGSKA (reference sequence). DNA for the CDR3: TGCAGTGGTATCGGTACGGGGGGCGTTGAGCAGTTCTTC. As protein: CSGIGTGGVEQFF.

This chain uses TRBV5-5 with TRBJ2-6; possibly TRBD1 or TRBD2 for D (5 bases each). The CDR3 is made up of 18 amino acids. V shed 4 bases and J shed 0 bases, with 17 bases lying between them. Germline V gene sequence: CDR1 SGHKS, CDR2 YYEKEE (reference sequence). CDR3 loop: CASSHTGTVSSGANVLTF. The CDR3 coding sequence is TGTGCCAGCAGCCACACCGGGACGGTCAGCTCTGGGGCCAACGTCCTGACTTTC. The complete variable domain, with remaining parts taken from reference TRBV5-5 and TRBJ2-6, reads DAGVTQSPTHLIKTRGQQVTLRCSPISGHKSVSWYQQVLGQGPQFIFQYYEKEERGRGNFPDRFSARQFPNYSSELNVNALLLGDSALYLCASSHTGTVSSGANVLTFGAGSRLTVL.

Many counts were recorded for this clonotype. The chain has TRBV12-3 or TRBV12-4 and TRBJ2-7, with 7 bases lining up with TRBD2. CDR3 size: 13 residues. With V trimmed by 6 bases and J by 2 bases, 4 bases remained unmatched. The CDR3 region has the DNA TGTGCCAGCAGACCAGGGACTACCTACGAGCAGTACTTC. This encodes CASRPGTTYEQYF.

Ten or more counts support this clonotype. The CDR3 DNA reads TGTGCCAGCAGCCAAGGGTTTTATTTGGGGGGGACTGAAGCTTTCTTT. This encodes CASSQGFYLGGTEAFF. This rearrangement joins TRBV3-1 to TRBJ1-1; possibly TRBD1 for D (5 bases). CDR3 length equals 16 residues. V shed 1 base and J shed 5 bases, with 17 bases lying between them. Germline V gives CDR1 LGHDT, CDR2 YNNKEL (reference sequence).

This clonotype has at least ten counts. This chain connects TRBV29-1 to TRBJ2-1; D is undetermined. The germline V gene encodes CDR1 SQVTM and CDR2 ANQGSEA. CDR3 length equals 11 residues. V was shortened by 4 bases and J by 4 bases, with 5 bases between the two germline ends. CDR3 coding DNA: TGCAGCGTTGCCGAATACAATGAGCAGTTCTTC. Its translation: CSVAEYNEQFF.

This clonotype was seen at least ten times. The gene calls are TRBV3-1 and TRBJ2-7, with D perhaps matching TRBD2 (5 bases). The CDR3 totals 14 residues. Germline-derived CDR1 and CDR2 are LGHDT and YNNKEL (reference sequence). The V end was cut by 3 bases, the J end by 6 bases, with 15 bases between. CDR3 sequence reads: CASSQAPGLVEQYF. The CDR3 coding sequence is TGTGCCAGCAGCCAGGCCCCTGGACTTGTCGAGCAGTACTTC.

The chain links TRBV4-1 to TRBJ2-5, with TRBD2 identical over 10 bases. Germline CDR1 and CDR2: MGHRA and YSYEKL. V was pared by 0 bases and J by 3 bases, with 10 bases of the junction left unmatched. CDR3 length: 18 amino acids. The chain's CDR3 is CASSQDQWASGSKETQYF. CDR3 DNA: TGCGCCAGCAGCCAAGATCAATGGGCTAGCGGGAGTAAAGAGACCCAGTACTTC.